This TCR beta chain was obtained from a study of T-cell memory formation after mild COVID-19. This clonotype was recorded a few times. The antigen is not known. Overall study findings and caveats: Several responding clones turned up in pre-infection memory, indicating that cross-reactive memory may have taken part. CM and EM subsets held most contracting CD4+ clones; EMRA held CD8+ ones. CD4/CD8 balance characterized clones contracting day 15 to 85, and CD4+ skew characterized later expanders.

TCRdb used MiXCR to reprocess the 5' RACE reads, holding one entry per CDR3 protein. The data contain some 190,000 distinct CDR3 sequences, more than 15% of them seen just once; the ten biggest clones take up around 2%. The CDR3 loop spans 13 amino acids. Trimming cost V 5 bases and J 4 bases; bases outside gene matches: 6. Germline values: CDR1 DFQATT, CDR2 SNEGSKA (reference sequence). V gene TRBV20-1 combines with J gene TRBJ1-2, with 8 bases aligning to TRBD1. This clonotype was obtained from an adult woman who had mild COVID-19 (a few samples of this study predate the infection). Cell type and time point are not known. Sequencing used PBMCs or a T cell subset sorted from them (not recorded which). The CDR3 DNA follows: TGCAGTGCTTTCACAGGGGGGGCCTATGGCTACACCTTC. It yields the protein CSAFTGGAYGYTF.